Listed below are T cell receptor beta chains from one sample, sequenced in a study of cytomegalovirus exposure and HLA in healthy donors. TCRdb keeps only in-frame clones here, not all; method: immunoSEQ multiplex PCR. Altogether over 150,000 clones are present, less than 85% being singletons, with the ten largest covering roughly 0.7%. The specimen was PBMCs. Receptors originate from a boy aged 5-17 years in good health and CMV-seronegative. The CDR3 runs from the conserved cysteine through the conserved F or W.

j_call | v_call | cdr3_aa
TRBJ1-2 | TRBV5-6 | CASSAGRSYGYTF
TRBJ1-1 | TRBV5-6 | CASSFQYTEAFF
TRBJ2-2 | TRBV7-3 | CASSWRQGSGGELFF
TRBJ2-3 | TRBV19 | CASSITSGTGSGDTQYF
TRBJ1-2 | TRBV30 | CAWSGRASIRGYTF
TRBJ1-6 | TRBV4-1 | CASSQERIGTGHSPLHF
TRBJ2-7 | TRBV11-3 | CASSLGNVGLIYEQYF
TRBJ2-3 | TRBV7-2 | CASSLPSTDTQYF
TRBJ2-3 | TRBV11-3 | CASSRRGTSGTDTQYF
TRBJ1-1 | TRBV5-1 | CASSSKQQGVGTEAFF
TRBJ1-1 | TRBV29-1 | CSASGGGTEAFF
TRBJ2-1 | TRBV23-1 | CASSQDSGRHNEQFF
TRBJ2-7 | TRBV4-2 | CASSHEWAGDGMEQYF
TRBJ1-5 | TRBV15 | CATSSRTSGGQTQHF
TRBJ1-5 | TRBV18 | CASSPGQFSNQPQHF
TRBJ2-7 | TRBV29-1 | CSVKPGQGNYEQYF
TRBJ2-3 | TRBV2 | CASRFPRLMTSTDTQYF
TRBJ2-5 | TRBV30 | CAWSGTGGQETQYF
TRBJ1-2 | TRBV6-5 | CASSYSRVNLYYGYTF
TRBJ2-1 | TRBV10-3 | CAISRSGETYNEQFF
TRBJ2-2 | TRBV9 | CASSVDITGELFF
TRBJ1-2 | TRBV6-5 | CASSYSGHLSGYTF
TRBJ2-1 | TRBV4-2 | CASSQALRREYYNEQFF